A selection of T cell receptor beta chains follows, all from one sample in a study of cytomegalovirus exposure and HLA in healthy donors. Repertoires were generated with immunoSEQ multiplex PCR, while TCRdb's copy carries only in-frame clones and drops some. The profile shows roughly 180,000 clones, roughly 80% of them singletons. The specimen was PBMCs. Source of these receptors: a female donor in good health and CMV-seronegative. Each CDR3 is given with its conserved first and last residue. D genes are given only for firm matches. Size is omitted from some rows. Given values are once, few, many or a class for expanded clones.

d_call: TRBD1; v_call: TRBV11-3; j_call: TRBJ2-3; clone_size: .; cdr3_aa: CASSRLWTGESTDTQYF; cdr3_nt: TGTGCCAGCAGCCGTCTCTGGACAGGGGAGAGCACAGATACGCAGTATTTT
d_call: .; v_call: TRBV7-2; j_call: TRBJ2-5; clone_size: .; cdr3_aa: CASSTPQSGPQETQYF; cdr3_nt: TGTGCCAGCAGCACACCCCAGAGCGGACCCCAAGAGACCCAGTACTTC
d_call: .; v_call: TRBV7-2; j_call: TRBJ2-5; clone_size: .; cdr3_aa: CASSLGVGRYQETQYF; cdr3_nt: TGTGCCAGCAGCTTAGGGGTTGGCAGGTACCAAGAGACCCAGTACTTC
d_call: TRBD1; v_call: TRBV6-1; j_call: TRBJ1-2; clone_size: .; cdr3_aa: CASSGERQGLYGYTF; cdr3_nt: TGTGCCAGCAGTGGGGAAAGACAGGGGTTATATGGCTACACCTTC
d_call: .; v_call: TRBV11-3; j_call: TRBJ1-2; clone_size: .; cdr3_aa: CASSPPASGNGYTF; cdr3_nt: TGTGCCAGCAGCCCACCGGCGTCAGGGAATGGCTACACCTTC
d_call: .; v_call: TRBV9; j_call: TRBJ1-6; clone_size: few; cdr3_aa: CASSPRQGQDTDNSPLHF; cdr3_nt: TGTGCCAGCAGCCCCCGCCAGGGTCAGGACACGGATAATTCACCCCTCCACTTT
d_call: TRBD2; v_call: TRBV19; j_call: TRBJ2-3; clone_size: .; cdr3_aa: CASGGRAPTDTQYF; cdr3_nt: TGTGCCAGTGGGGGGAGGGCCCCCACAGATACGCAGTATTTT
d_call: TRBD2; v_call: TRBV13; j_call: TRBJ2-7; clone_size: once; cdr3_aa: CASSLASGSGYEQYF; cdr3_nt: TGTGCCAGCAGCTTGGCTAGCGGGAGCGGCTACGAGCAGTACTTC
d_call: TRBD2; v_call: TRBV30; j_call: TRBJ2-7; clone_size: .; cdr3_aa: CAYSRLRGGRGEQYF; cdr3_nt: TGTGCCTATAGTCGGTTGCGGGGGGGTCGAGGTGAGCAGTACTTC
d_call: .; v_call: TRBV10-2; j_call: TRBJ2-5; clone_size: .; cdr3_aa: CASTSWTEILETQYF; cdr3_nt: TGCGCCAGCACTTCATGGACAGAAATATTAGAGACCCAGTACTTC
d_call: .; v_call: TRBV19; j_call: TRBJ1-5; clone_size: .; cdr3_aa: CASSTHSNQPQHF; cdr3_nt: TGTGCCAGTAGTACCCATAGCAATCAGCCCCAGCATTTT
d_call: TRBD1; v_call: TRBV14; j_call: TRBJ2-7; clone_size: .; cdr3_aa: CASSLGTGAYYEQYF; cdr3_nt: TGTGCCAGCAGCCTAGGGACAGGGGCCTACTACGAGCAGTACTTC
d_call: .; v_call: TRBV7-9; j_call: TRBJ2-7; clone_size: .; cdr3_aa: CASSLSQGKDEQYF; cdr3_nt: TGTGCCAGCAGCTTAAGCCAGGGGAAGGACGAGCAGTACTTC
d_call: .; v_call: TRBV27; j_call: TRBJ2-1; clone_size: .; cdr3_aa: CASVALNSYNEQFF; cdr3_nt: TGTGCCAGCGTAGCGCTTAACTCCTACAATGAGCAGTTCTTC
d_call: .; v_call: TRBV25-1; j_call: TRBJ1-6; clone_size: few; cdr3_aa: CASSLSVQGNSPLHF; cdr3_nt: TGTGCCAGCAGTCTATCGGTGCAGGGCAATTCACCCCTCCACTTT
d_call: .; v_call: TRBV5-4; j_call: TRBJ2-2; clone_size: .; cdr3_aa: CASSLVASTGELFF; cdr3_nt: TGTGCCAGCAGCTTGGTGGCAAGTACCGGGGAGCTGTTTTTT
d_call: .; v_call: TRBV5-1; j_call: TRBJ1-4; clone_size: .; cdr3_aa: CASSLQEGHDEKLFF; cdr3_nt: TGCGCCAGCAGCTTGCAGGAGGGGCATGATGAAAAACTGTTTTTT
d_call: .; v_call: TRBV6-5; j_call: TRBJ2-1; clone_size: .; cdr3_aa: CASSYGGETQQFF; cdr3_nt: TGTGCCAGCAGTTACGGCGGGGAAACTCAGCAGTTCTTC
d_call: TRBD2; v_call: TRBV11-2; j_call: TRBJ2-1; clone_size: .; cdr3_aa: CASSPVAGGDNEQFF; cdr3_nt: TGTGCCAGCAGTCCTGTAGCGGGAGGGGACAATGAGCAGTTCTTC
d_call: TRBD2; v_call: TRBV7-3; j_call: TRBJ2-2; clone_size: .; cdr3_aa: CASSQTGGSTGELFF; cdr3_nt: TGTGCCAGCAGCCAAACTGGCGGGAGTACCGGGGAGCTGTTTTTT
d_call: TRBD1; v_call: TRBV30; j_call: TRBJ1-2; clone_size: .; cdr3_aa: CAWSRGQGVGTF; cdr3_nt: TGTGCCTGGAGTAGGGGACAGGGGGTTGGCACCTTC
d_call: TRBD1; v_call: TRBV5-1; j_call: TRBJ2-7; clone_size: .; cdr3_aa: CASSLGQGAVYEQYF; cdr3_nt: TGCGCCAGCAGCTTGGGACAGGGGGCGGTCTACGAGCAGTACTTC
d_call: .; v_call: TRBV30; j_call: TRBJ2-7; clone_size: few; cdr3_aa: CAWSVNTPYEQYF; cdr3_nt: TGTGCCTGGAGTGTTAATACACCCTACGAGCAGTACTTC
d_call: TRBD1; v_call: TRBV19; j_call: TRBJ1-1; clone_size: few; cdr3_aa: CASSTQQGSEAFF; cdr3_nt: TGTGCCAGTAGTACTCAACAGGGGTCTGAAGCTTTCTTT
d_call: TRBD2; v_call: TRBV27; j_call: TRBJ2-7; clone_size: .; cdr3_aa: CASSRGSGSSYEQYF; cdr3_nt: TGTGCCAGCAGTCGCGGTAGCGGGTCGTCCTACGAGCAGTACTTC
d_call: TRBD2; v_call: TRBV18; j_call: TRBJ2-7; clone_size: .; cdr3_aa: CAGSLMTSGTERTSYEQYF; cdr3_nt: TGTGCCGGCTCACTTATGACTAGCGGGACCGAGCGTACCTCCTACGAGCAGTACTTC
d_call: TRBD1; v_call: TRBV2; j_call: TRBJ1-5; clone_size: .; cdr3_aa: CASSPNQGGRQPQHF; cdr3_nt: TGTGCCAGCAGTCCCAATCAGGGGGGCCGTCAGCCCCAGCATTTT
d_call: .; v_call: TRBV7-6; j_call: TRBJ2-3; clone_size: .; cdr3_aa: CASSSPGHGTDTQYF; cdr3_nt: TGTGCCAGCAGCTCTCCGGGACACGGCACAGATACGCAGTATTTT
d_call: .; v_call: TRBV4-3; j_call: TRBJ2-1; clone_size: .; cdr3_aa: CASSQDSREFYNEQFF; cdr3_nt: TGCGCCAGCAGCCAAGACAGTCGGGAGTTCTACAATGAGCAGTTCTTC
d_call: .; v_call: TRBV29-1; j_call: TRBJ1-2; clone_size: .; cdr3_aa: CSVRSRGAQHGYTF; cdr3_nt: TGCAGCGTCAGGAGTCGGGGGGCTCAGCATGGCTACACCTTC
d_call: TRBD1; v_call: TRBV6-6; j_call: TRBJ1-5; clone_size: .; cdr3_aa: CASSYLGQVGIQPQHF; cdr3_nt: TGTGCCAGCAGTTACTTGGGACAGGTAGGGATTCAGCCCCAGCATTTT
d_call: TRBD2; v_call: TRBV7-9; j_call: TRBJ2-1; clone_size: .; cdr3_aa: CASSLAGLADYNEQFF; cdr3_nt: TGTGCCAGCAGCTTAGCAGGACTAGCGGATTACAATGAGCAGTTCTTC
d_call: TRBD1; v_call: TRBV5-1; j_call: TRBJ1-5; clone_size: .; cdr3_aa: CASSYTGQPNQPQHF; cdr3_nt: TGCGCCAGCAGCTACACGGGACAGCCAAATCAGCCCCAGCATTTT
d_call: TRBD1; v_call: TRBV2; j_call: TRBJ2-7; clone_size: .; cdr3_aa: CASGTGTSYEQYF; cdr3_nt: TGTGCCAGCGGGACAGGGACTTCCTACGAGCAGTACTTC